This T cell receptor beta chain was captured in a study of CXCR3-negative and CXCR3-positive naive CD8 T cells (dated by TCRdb to about 2019). A note on the overall study: In total, approximately 140 million TRB reads were obtained, or roughly 1.5 +/- 0.3 million reads per library. Diversity and physicochemical repertoire analyses covered about a dozen donors pooled from two independent experiments. Naive subsets from five or six donors and memory cells from 3 donors were included in the TRBV-TRBJ cluster analysis.

The reads were generated on a NextSeq 550. The Human TCR Profiling Kit (MiLaboratory) was used to prepare UMI-labeled 5' RACE TRB cDNA libraries. The full amount of extracted RNA was used for cDNA synthesis, and the full amount of resulting cDNA was used for PCR amplification. Libraries were prepared in parallel with an identical number of PCR cycles. In the authors' own workflow: With a minimum of two reads required per UMI, MIGEC and MiXCR pulled out about 52,000 +/- 9,100 unique UMI-labeled TRB cDNA molecules from each library. On average, each library contained about 40,000 +/- 10,000 functional in-frame TRB CDR3 nucleotide clonotypes without stop codons. After each sample was downsampled to 5000 UMI-labeled TRB molecules, VDJtools was used to calculate diversity metrics such as normalized Shannon-Wiener and Chao1. VDJtools computed clonotype-size-weighted physicochemical properties of the central five CDR3 residues: interaction energy, strength, volume and Kidera factor 4. TCRdb reprocessed the reads and lists each CDR3 protein sequence as a single entry, with no DNA. Clone size and V and J calls follow TCRdb, not the original study. The sample's records list about 110,000 distinct CDR3 sequences. The leading ten clones occupy more than 0.3% of the sample.

Each CD8+ T cell subset was flow-sorted in triplicate, and around 300,000 cells per subset were placed directly into RLT lysis buffer. Naive CD8+ T cells were defined stringently as CD45RO-CCR7+CD27+CD95- to exclude memory contaminants. Peripheral blood mononuclear cells were isolated from buffy coats by standard density gradient centrifugation. A FACSAria III was used to flow-sort naive CXCR3-negative and CXCR3-positive CD8+ T cells. Total RNA was extracted from sorted cells with an RNeasy Mini Kit. Comments on this clonotype: It lacks a known antigen.

The full study reports these points: Freshly isolated PBMCs were used for most assays because CXCR3 expression partially decreased after cryopreservation. Repertoire diversity was comparably high in both naive subsets but much lower in memory CD8+ T cells. TRB CDR3s from CXCR3-positive naive cells showed higher hydrophobicity (lower Kidera factor 4), lower energy, and higher strength and volume indices than CXCR3-negative naive cells. Because surface CD5, which has been linked to self-reactivity in mice, was comparable between naive subsets, TCR interaction strength was also inferred from TRB CDR3 physicochemical properties. Similar TRBV-TRBJ usage was shown by naive CXCR3-negative and CXCR3-positive cells from the same donor, whereas distinct patterns were shown by memory cells.

The cysteine opens and the phenylalanine closes a CDR3 of 14 amino acids. Only the protein is on record. The CDR1 and CDR2 encoded by the germline V gene are SGHVS and FQNEAQ. In this chain, TRBV7-8 is recombined with TRBJ2-7. Sample: naive CXCR3+ CD8+ T cells from blood. The cell subset or site label, as the study defines it: CD45RO-CCR7+CD27+CD95- naive CD8+ T cells expressing CXCR3 (TNR3+). This sequence was found in a human donor in good health. Some clones in this sample may be carry-over from other donors' samples. CDR3 protein: CASSDVGFTYEQYF.